A single sample is the source of the 10 T cell receptor beta chains below, sequenced in a study of cytomegalovirus exposure and HLA in healthy donors. The PCR contained 60 Vbeta and 13 Jbeta primers. Clones were read by immunoSEQ multiplex PCR, and TCRdb kept only the in-frame ones, dropping some. The sample consists of some 66,000 clones, 80% to 90% of them appearing once. What was sequenced was PBMCs. The source of these receptors is a woman aged 25 to 39 in good health and CMV-seronegative.

The rearrangement joins TRBV6-1 to TRBJ1-5, with D perhaps matching TRBD1 (6 bases). This CDR3 contains 11 residues. In germline, CDR1 is MNHNS, CDR2 SASEGT. Deletions cut 3 bases from V and 15 bases from J, with 12 bases between. CDR3 amino acids: CASSDHRVRHF. The CDR3 region has the DNA TGTGCCAGCAGTGACCACAGGGTCAGGCATTTT.

The gene calls are TRBV5-1 and TRBJ1-1; 7 bases fit TRBD1. The CDR3 sequence is 14 residues long. Germline lookup yields CDR1 SGHRS and CDR2 YFSETQ. V was pared by 1 base and J by 1 base, with 1 base of the junction left unmatched. CDR3 amino acids: CASSLTGANTEAFF. The CDR3, as DNA: TGCGCCAGCAGCTTGACAGGGGCGAACACTGAAGCTTTCTTT.

CDR3 loop: CASSFAPGPQGHEQYF. The DNA for the CDR3 is TGTGCCAGCAGCTTTGCGCCGGGTCCACAGGGACACGAGCAGTACTTC. The V call is TRBV5-6, the J call TRBJ2-7; perhaps TRBD1 as D (6 bases). V lost 2 bases, J lost 5 bases, and 20 bases lay in between. This CDR3 comprises 16 residues. From germline, CDR1 is SGHDT and CDR2 YYEEEE.

The chain joins TRBV6-7 to TRBJ1-3; 11 bases fit TRBD1. TRBV6-7 is an open reading frame whose function is uncertain. This CDR3 is 16 amino acids long. J lost 0 bases, V lost 10 bases, and 8 bases had no gene match. CDR3 in DNA: TGTGCCACCTTACCCGGGACAGGGGGCTCTGGAAACACCATATATTTT. Its protein is CATLPGTGGSGNTIYF.

The genes are TRBV6-5 and TRBJ1-1; D may be TRBD1 (6 bases). V lost 7 bases and J 5 bases, leaving 20 bases between the germline ends. CDR3 length: 15 amino acids. The germline CDR1 and CDR2 sequences are MNHEY and SVGAGI. CDR3 sequence reads: CASKVDAQGLTEAFF. The CDR3 DNA is TGTGCCAGCAAAGTCGATGCACAGGGTTTGACTGAAGCTTTCTTT.

The chain links TRBV7-2 to TRBJ1-1; D might be TRBD1 (5 bases). The CDR3 runs to 13 residues. CDR1 SGHTA and CDR2 FQGNSA come from the germline V gene. V gave up 0 bases and J gave up 6 bases, with 8 bases separating them. The CDR3 is CASSLAQGAEAFF. The DNA of the CDR3 is TGTGCCAGCAGCTTAGCGCAAGGGGCTGAAGCTTTCTTT.

This chain uses TRBV6-6 with TRBJ2-5; maybe TRBD1 (6 bases). The germline CDR1 and CDR2 sequences are MNHNY and SVGAGI (reference sequence). With 7 bases removed from V and 1 base from J, the gap between germline ends came to 13 bases. The CDR3 has 14 amino acids. In DNA, the CDR3 is TGTGCCAGCACCTCCCCAGGGGTCCAAGAGACCCAGTACTTC. It translates to CASTSPGVQETQYF.

The genes are TRBV29-1 and TRBJ2-7; 9 bases are shared with TRBD1. Losses at the gene ends were 4 bases for V and 5 bases for J; bases not matched to a gene: 15. Looked up from germline, CDR1 is SQVTM and CDR2 is ANQGSEA. The CDR3 loop spans 16 amino acids. For the CDR3, the DNA is TGCAGCGTTGGAAAGAGAGGGGGACAGGGAATCCACGAGCAGTACTTC. It translates to CSVGKRGGQGIHEQYF.

The chain joins TRBV7-9 to TRBJ1-2; TRBD1 matches at 7 bases. CDR1 is SEHNR and CDR2 is FQNEAQ in the germline V gene (reference sequence). This CDR3 is 14 amino acids long. The V segment lost 5 bases and the J segment 7 bases; nucleotides outside the gene matches: 10. CDR3 amino acids: CASSPETGIRGYTF. DNA for the CDR3: TGTGCCAGCAGCCCGGAGACAGGGATCCGTGGCTACACCTTC.

The rearrangement links TRBV27 to TRBJ2-7, with D unresolved. This CDR3 has 13 residues. Per germline, CDR1 MNHEY and CDR2 SMNVEV (reference sequence). The V and J ends lost 11 bases and 2 bases respectively, with 16 bases between them. CDR3 DNA sequence: TGTGCCCCGACATTAAGTTGGCCCTACGAGCAGTACTTC. Encoded protein: CAPTLSWPYEQYF.